Described below is a single T cell receptor (beta chain) sequence and its context. The data were taken from a study of PD-1 blockade in classical Hodgkin lymphoma. V shed 5 bases and J shed 4 bases, with 12 bases lying between them. Germline CDR1 reads SGHTA; CDR2 reads FQGNSA. The CDR3 has 13 amino acids. TCRdb's copy holds only in-frame clones and misses some; the assay was immunoSEQ multiplex PCR. The profile shows about 47,000 clones, just over 90% of them singletons. Time point denoted: newly diagnosed, previously untreated cHL patient sample. The rearrangement joins TRBV7-2 to TRBJ2-7; D gene uncertain. This receptor was identified in a human donor with classical Hodgkin lymphoma. Sequencing input: peripheral blood mononuclear cells (PBMCs). The CDR3 region has the DNA TGTGCCAGCAGCCTCGGACCGCCGTACGAGCAGTACTTC. Translated: CASSLGPPYEQYF.